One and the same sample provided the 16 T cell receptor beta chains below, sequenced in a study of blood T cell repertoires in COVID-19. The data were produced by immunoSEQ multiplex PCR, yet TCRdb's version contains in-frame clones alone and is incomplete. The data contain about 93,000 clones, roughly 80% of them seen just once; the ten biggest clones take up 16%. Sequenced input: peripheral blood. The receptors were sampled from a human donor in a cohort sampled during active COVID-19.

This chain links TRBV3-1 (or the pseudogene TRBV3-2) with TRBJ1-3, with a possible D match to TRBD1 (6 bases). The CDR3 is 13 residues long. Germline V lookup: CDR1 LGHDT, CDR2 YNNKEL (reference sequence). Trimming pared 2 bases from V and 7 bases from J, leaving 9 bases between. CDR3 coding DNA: TGTGCCAGCAGCCAACGGGGGGCCAACACCATATATTTT. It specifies CASSQRGANTIYF.

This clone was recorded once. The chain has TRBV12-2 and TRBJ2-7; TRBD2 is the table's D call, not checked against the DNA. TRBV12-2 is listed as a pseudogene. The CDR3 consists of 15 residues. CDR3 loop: CASRSSGRRSYEQYF. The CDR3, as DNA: TGTGCAAGTCGCTCGAGCGGGCGTCGATCCTACGAGCAGTACTTC.

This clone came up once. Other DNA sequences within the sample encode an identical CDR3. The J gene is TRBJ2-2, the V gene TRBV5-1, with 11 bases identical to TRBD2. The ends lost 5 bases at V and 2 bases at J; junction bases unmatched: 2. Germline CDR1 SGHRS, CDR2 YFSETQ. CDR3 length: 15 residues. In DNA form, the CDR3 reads TGCGCCAGCAGACTAGCGGGAGTTAACACCGGGGAGCTGTTTTTT. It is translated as CASRLAGVNTGELFF.

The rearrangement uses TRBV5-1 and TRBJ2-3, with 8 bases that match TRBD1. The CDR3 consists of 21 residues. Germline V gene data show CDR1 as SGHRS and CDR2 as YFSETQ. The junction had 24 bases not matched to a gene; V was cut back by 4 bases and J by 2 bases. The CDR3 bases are TGCGCCAGCAGCACGACCGGACAGGGTGGGCGGGCGACCCTATACACAGATACGCAGTATTTT. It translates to CASSTTGQGGRATLYTDTQYF.

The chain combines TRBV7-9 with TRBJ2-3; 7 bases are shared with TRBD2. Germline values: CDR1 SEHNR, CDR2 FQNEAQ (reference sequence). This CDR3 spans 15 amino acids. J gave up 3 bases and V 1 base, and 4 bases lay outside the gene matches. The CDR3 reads CASSLGSGNTDTQYF. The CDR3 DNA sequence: TGTGCCAGCAGCTTAGGCAGCGGGAATACAGATACGCAGTATTTT. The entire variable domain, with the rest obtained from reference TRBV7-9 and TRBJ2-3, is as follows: DTGVSQNPRHKITKRGQNVTFRCDPISEHNRLYWYRQTLGQGPEFLTYFQNEAQLEKSRLLSDRFSAERPKGSFSTLEIQRTEQGDSAMYLCASSLGSGNTDTQYFGPGTRLTVL.

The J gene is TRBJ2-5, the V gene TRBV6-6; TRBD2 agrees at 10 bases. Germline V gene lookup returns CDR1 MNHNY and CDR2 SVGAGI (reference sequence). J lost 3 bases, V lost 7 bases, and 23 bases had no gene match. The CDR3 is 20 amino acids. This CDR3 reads CASTHSPATGTSDYKETQYF. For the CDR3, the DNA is TGTGCCAGCACCCACTCCCCCGCAACCGGGACTAGCGACTACAAAGAGACCCAGTACTTC.

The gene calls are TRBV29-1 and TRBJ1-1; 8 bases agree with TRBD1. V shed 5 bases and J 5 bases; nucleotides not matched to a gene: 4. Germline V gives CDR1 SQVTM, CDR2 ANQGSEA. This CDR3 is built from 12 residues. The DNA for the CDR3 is TGCAGCGTTCGCAGGGGGCCGACTGAAGCTTTCTTT. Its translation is CSVRRGPTEAFF.

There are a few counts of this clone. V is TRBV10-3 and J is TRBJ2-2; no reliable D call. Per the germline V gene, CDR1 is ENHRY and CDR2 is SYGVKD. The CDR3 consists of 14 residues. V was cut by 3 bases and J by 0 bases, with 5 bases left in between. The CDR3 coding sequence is TGTGCCATCAGTGACAGATCGAACACCGGGGAGCTGTTTTTT. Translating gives CAISDRSNTGELFF.

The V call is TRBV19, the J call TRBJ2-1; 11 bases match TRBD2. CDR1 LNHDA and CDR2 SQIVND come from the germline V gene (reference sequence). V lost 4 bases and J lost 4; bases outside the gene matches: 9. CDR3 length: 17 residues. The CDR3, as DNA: TGTGCCAGTAGTACAACCCGGACTAGCGGGCGATACAATGAGCAGTTCTTC. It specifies CASSTTRTSGRYNEQFF.

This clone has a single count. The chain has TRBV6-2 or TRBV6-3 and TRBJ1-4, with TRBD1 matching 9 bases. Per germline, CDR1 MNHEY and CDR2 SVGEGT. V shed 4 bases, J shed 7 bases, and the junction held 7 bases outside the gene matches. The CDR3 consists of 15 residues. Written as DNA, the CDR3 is TGTGCCAGCAGTTCCTCCGGGACAGGGCGTGAAAAACTGTTTTTT. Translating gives CASSSSGTGREKLFF.

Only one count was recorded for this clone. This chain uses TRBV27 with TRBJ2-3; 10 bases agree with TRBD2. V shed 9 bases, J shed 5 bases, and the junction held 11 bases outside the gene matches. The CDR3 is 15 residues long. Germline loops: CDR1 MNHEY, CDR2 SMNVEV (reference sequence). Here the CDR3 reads CASRILAGAGDTQYF. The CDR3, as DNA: TGTGCCAGTCGGATTCTAGCGGGAGCAGGAGATACGCAGTATTTT.

The CDR3 loop is CASSQNHRETQYF. CDR3 DNA sequence: TGCGCCAGCAGCCAGAACCACAGGGAGACCCAGTACTTC. J is TRBJ2-5 and V is TRBV4-1, with D possibly TRBD1 on 5 matching bases. The germline V and J ends were trimmed by 3 bases and 5 bases, with 10 bases remaining between them. This CDR3 is 13 amino acids long. CDR1 and CDR2 (germline): MGHRA, YSYEKL.

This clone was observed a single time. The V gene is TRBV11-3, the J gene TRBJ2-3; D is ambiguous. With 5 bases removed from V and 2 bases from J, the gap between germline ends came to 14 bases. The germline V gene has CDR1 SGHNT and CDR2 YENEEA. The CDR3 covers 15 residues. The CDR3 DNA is TGTGCCAGCAGCACAACGGCGGAATCCACAGATACGCAGTATTTT. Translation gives CASSTTAESTDTQYF.

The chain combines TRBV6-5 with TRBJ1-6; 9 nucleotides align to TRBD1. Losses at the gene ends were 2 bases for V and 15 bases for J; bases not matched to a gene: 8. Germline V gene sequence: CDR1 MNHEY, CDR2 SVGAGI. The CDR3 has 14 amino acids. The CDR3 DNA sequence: TGTGCCAGCAGTTACGAACAGGGGGCCAGTTTCCTCCACTTT. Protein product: CASSYEQGASFLHF.

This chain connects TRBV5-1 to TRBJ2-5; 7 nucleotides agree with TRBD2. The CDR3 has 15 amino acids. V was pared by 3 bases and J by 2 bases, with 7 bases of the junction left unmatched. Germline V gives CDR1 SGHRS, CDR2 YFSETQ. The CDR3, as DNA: TGCGCCAGCAGCTGGACCACTAGCGCTCAAGAGACCCAGTACTTC. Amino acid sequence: CASSWTTSAQETQYF.

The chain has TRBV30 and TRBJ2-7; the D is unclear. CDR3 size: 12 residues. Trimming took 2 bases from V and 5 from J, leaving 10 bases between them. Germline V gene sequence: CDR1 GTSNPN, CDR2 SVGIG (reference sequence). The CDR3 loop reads CAWSPLSDEQYF. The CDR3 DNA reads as TGTGCCTGGAGTCCGTTATCGGACGAGCAGTACTTC.